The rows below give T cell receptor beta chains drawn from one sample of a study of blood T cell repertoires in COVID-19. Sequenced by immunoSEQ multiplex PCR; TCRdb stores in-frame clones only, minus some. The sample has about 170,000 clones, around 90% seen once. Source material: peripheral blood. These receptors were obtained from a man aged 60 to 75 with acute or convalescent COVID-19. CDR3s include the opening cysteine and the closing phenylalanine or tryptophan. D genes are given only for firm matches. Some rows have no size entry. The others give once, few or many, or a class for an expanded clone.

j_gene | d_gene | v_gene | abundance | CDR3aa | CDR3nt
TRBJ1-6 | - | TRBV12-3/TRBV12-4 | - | CASSLRGPRALHF | TGTGCCAGCAGTTTAAGGGGTCCTAGGGCCCTCCACTTT
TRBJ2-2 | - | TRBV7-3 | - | CASSLGGDTGELFF | TGTGCCAGCAGCTTAGGGGGCGACACCGGGGAGCTGTTTTTT
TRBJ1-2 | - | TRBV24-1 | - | CATSESTGSGYGYTF | TGTGCCACCAGTGAGTCTACAGGATCGGGCTATGGCTACACCTTC
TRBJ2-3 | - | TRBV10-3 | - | CAISESAARTDTQYF | TGTGCCATCAGTGAGTCCGCGGCCCGCACAGATACGCAGTATTTT
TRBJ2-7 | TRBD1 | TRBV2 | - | CASSKGTGLDEQYF | TGTGCCAGCAGCAAAGGGACAGGACTTGATGAGCAGTACTTC
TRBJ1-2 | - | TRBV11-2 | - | CASSLYASLGYTF | TGTGCCAGCAGCTTATATGCCTCACTTGGCTACACCTTC
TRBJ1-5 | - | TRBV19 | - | CASIDRPDQPQHF | TGTGCCAGTATCGATCGCCCGGATCAGCCCCAGCATTTT
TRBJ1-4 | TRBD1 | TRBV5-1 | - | CASSLAGTGAYNEKLFF | TGCGCCAGCAGCTTGGCCGGGACAGGGGCTTATAATGAAAAACTGTTTTTT
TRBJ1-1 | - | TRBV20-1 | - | CSASKGPRRVPEAFF | TGCAGTGCTAGTAAGGGCCCGCGCAGGGTCCCTGAAGCTTTCTTT
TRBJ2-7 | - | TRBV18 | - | CASSPPGQQVSYEQYF | TGTGCCAGCTCACCACCGGGGCAGCAGGTCTCCTACGAGCAGTACTTC
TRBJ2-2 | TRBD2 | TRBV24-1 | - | CATSGLLLPGLPNTGELFF | TGTGCCACCAGTGGTCTACTCCTACCGGGACTACCGAACACCGGGGAGCTGTTTTTT
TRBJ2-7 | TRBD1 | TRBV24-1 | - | CATRWDRGSYEQYF | TGTGCCACTCGCTGGGACAGGGGGTCCTACGAGCAGTACTTC
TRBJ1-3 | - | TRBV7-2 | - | CASSPGAGNTIYF | TGTGCCAGCAGCCCGGGAGCTGGAAACACCATATATTTT
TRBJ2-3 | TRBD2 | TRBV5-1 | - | CASSGRLAGVADTQYF | TGCGCCAGCAGCGGCAGACTAGCGGGAGTGGCAGATACGCAGTATTTT
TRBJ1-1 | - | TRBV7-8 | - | CASSPTGPNTEAFF | TGTGCCAGCAGCCCGACAGGCCCGAACACTGAAGCTTTCTTT
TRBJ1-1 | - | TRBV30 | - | CAWSQGANTEAFF | TGTGCCTGGAGTCAAGGGGCGAACACTGAAGCTTTCTTT
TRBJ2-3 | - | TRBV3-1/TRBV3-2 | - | CASSQTTGTQYF | TGTGCCAGCAGCCAGACTACTGGTACGCAGTATTTT
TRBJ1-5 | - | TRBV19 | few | CATTIGRIRGPNQPQHF | TGTGCCACCACAATCGGACGGATTAGGGGCCCAAATCAGCCCCAGCATTTT
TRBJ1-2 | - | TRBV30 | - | CAWSVGESRGYTF | TGTGCCTGGAGTGTAGGGGAATCTCGTGGCTACACCTTC
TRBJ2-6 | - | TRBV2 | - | CASKREPGANVLTF | TGTGCCAGCAAGAGGGAGCCTGGGGCCAACGTCCTGACTTTC
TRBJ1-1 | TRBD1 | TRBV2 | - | CASSERLDRGLRTEAFF | TGTGCCAGCAGTGAGAGGTTGGACAGGGGGCTGAGAACTGAAGCTTTCTTT
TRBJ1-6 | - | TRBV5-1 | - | CASRREVGNSPLHF | TGCGCCAGCCGGAGGGAGGTTGGTAATTCACCCCTCCACTTT
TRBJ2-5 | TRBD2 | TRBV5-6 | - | CASRGLAGGPQRETQYF | TGTGCCAGCAGGGGACTAGCGGGGGGGCCCCAGCGCGAGACCCAGTACTTC
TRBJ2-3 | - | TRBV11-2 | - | CASSIGITDTQYF | TGTGCCAGCAGCATAGGTATCACAGATACGCAGTATTTT
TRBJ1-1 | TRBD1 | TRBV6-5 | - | CASRWDRGAGTEAFF | TGTGCCAGCAGATGGGACAGGGGGGCCGGCACTGAAGCTTTCTTT
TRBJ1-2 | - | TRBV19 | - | CASSIKGANYGYTF | TGTGCCAGTAGTATAAAGGGGGCTAACTATGGCTACACCTTC
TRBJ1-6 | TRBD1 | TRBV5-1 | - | CASSLEGLGQYNSPLHF | TGCGCCAGCAGCTTGGAGGGGCTGGGACAGTATAATTCACCCCTCCACTTT
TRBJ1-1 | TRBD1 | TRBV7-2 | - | CASSGQGAITEAFF | TGTGCCAGCAGCGGCCAGGGGGCCATCACTGAAGCTTTCTTT
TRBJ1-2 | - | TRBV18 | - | CASSPDKNYGYTF | TGTGCCAGCTCACCAGACAAGAACTATGGCTACACCTTC
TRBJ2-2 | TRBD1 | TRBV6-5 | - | CASRPTGANTGELFF | TGTGCCAGCAGACCAACAGGGGCGAACACCGGGGAGCTGTTTTTT
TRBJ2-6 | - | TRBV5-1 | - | CASSLAGDWESKANVLTF | TGCGCCAGCAGCTTGGCCGGGGACTGGGAGTCAAAGGCCAACGTCCTGACTTTC
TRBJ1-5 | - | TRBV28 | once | CASSLGRNQPQHF | TGTGCCAGCAGTTTGGGCCGTAATCAGCCCCAGCATTTT
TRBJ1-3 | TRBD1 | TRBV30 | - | CAWDRGKISGNTIYF | TGTGCCTGGGACAGGGGGAAAATCTCTGGAAACACCATATATTTT
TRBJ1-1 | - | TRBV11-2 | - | CASSLIINTEAFF | TGTGCCAGCAGCTTAATCATCAACACTGAAGCTTTCTTT
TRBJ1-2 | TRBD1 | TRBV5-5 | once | CASSLTRGTSHYGYTF | TGTGCCAGCAGCCTCACCAGGGGGACGTCCCACTATGGCTACACCTTC
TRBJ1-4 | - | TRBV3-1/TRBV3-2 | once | CASSQVKSGQYNEKLFF | TGTGCCAGCAGCCAAGTTAAGTCCGGACAGTATAATGAAAAACTGTTTTTT
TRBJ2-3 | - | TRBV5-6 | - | CASSPGTLWDTQYF | TGTGCCAGCAGCCCCGGGACTTTATGGGATACGCAGTATTTT
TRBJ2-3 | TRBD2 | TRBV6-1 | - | CASSALAGENTDTQYF | TGTGCCAGCAGTGCTCTAGCGGGGGAAAACACAGATACGCAGTATTTT
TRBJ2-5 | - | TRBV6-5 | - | CASSTRVGETQYF | TGTGCCAGCAGTACCAGGGTAGGCGAGACCCAATACTTC
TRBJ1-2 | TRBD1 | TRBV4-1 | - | CASSHPFTGDYGYTF | TGCGCCAGCAGCCACCCCTTTACAGGGGACTATGGCTACACCTTC
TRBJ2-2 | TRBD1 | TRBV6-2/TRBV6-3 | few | CASSRGQGGLFF | TGTGCCAGCAGCCGCGGACAGGGAGGGCTGTTTTTT
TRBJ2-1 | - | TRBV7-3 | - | CASSLIASRGGTYNEQFF | TGTGCCAGCAGCTTAATCGCAAGCAGGGGAGGGACCTACAATGAGCAGTTCTTC
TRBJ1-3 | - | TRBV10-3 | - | CAINRRDSGNTIYF | TGTGCCATCAACAGACGGGACTCTGGAAACACCATATATTTT
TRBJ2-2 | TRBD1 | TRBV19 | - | CASISPQGDPTGELFF | TGTGCCAGTATCTCCCCTCAGGGGGACCCCACCGGGGAGCTGTTTTTT